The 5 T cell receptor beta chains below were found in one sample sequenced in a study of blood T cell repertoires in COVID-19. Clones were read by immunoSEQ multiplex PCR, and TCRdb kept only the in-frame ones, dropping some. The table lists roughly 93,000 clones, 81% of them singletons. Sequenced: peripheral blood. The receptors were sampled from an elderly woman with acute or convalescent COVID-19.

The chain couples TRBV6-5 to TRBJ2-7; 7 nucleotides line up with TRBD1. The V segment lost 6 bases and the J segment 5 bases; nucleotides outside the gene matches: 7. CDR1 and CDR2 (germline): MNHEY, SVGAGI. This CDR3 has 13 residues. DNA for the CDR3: TGTGCCAGCAGGCCGGGACAGACCGACGAGCAGTACTTC. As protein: CASRPGQTDEQYF.

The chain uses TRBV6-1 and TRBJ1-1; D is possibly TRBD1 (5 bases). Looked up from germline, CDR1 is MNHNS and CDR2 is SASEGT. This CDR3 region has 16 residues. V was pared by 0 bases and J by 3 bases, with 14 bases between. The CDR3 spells CASSEALGAAYTEAFF. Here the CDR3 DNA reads TGTGCCAGCAGTGAAGCGCTAGGGGCAGCATACACTGAAGCTTTCTTT.

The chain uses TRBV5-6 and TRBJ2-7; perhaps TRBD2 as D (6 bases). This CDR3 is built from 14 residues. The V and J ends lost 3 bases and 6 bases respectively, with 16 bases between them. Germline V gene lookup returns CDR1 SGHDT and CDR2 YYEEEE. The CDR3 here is CASSSGVWGVEQYV. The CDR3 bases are TGTGCCAGCAGCTCGGGAGTTTGGGGCGTCGAGCAGTACGTC.

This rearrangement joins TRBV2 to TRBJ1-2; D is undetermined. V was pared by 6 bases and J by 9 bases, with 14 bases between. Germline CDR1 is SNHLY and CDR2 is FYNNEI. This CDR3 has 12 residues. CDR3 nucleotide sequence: TGTGCCAGCAGAGACTCCCTGCACAGCTACACCTTC. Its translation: CASRDSLHSYTF.

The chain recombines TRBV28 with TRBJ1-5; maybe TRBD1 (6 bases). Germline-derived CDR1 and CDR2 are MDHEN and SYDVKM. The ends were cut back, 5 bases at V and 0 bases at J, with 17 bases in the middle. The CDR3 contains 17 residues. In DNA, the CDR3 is TGTGCCAGCAGTCCCCTGTACAGGGCCTATAGCAATCAGCCCCAGCATTTT. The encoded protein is CASSPLYRAYSNQPQHF.